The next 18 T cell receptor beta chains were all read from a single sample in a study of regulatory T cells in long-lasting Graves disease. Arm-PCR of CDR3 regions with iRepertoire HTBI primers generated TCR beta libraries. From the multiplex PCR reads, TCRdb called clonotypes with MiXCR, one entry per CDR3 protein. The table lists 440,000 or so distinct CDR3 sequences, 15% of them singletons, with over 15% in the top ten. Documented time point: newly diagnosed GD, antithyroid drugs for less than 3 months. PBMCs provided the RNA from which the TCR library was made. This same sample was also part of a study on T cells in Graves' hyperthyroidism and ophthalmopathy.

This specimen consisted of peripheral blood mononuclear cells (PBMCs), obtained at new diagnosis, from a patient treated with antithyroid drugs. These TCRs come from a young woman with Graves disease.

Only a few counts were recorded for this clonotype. In DNA form, the CDR3 reads TGCGCCAGCAGCGGACTAGCAATTCCCATAGATACGCAGTATTTT. It is translated as CASSGLAIPIDTQYF. J is TRBJ2-3 and V is TRBV10-1; 8 bases line up with TRBD2. V lost 6 bases to trimming and J lost 5 bases; unmatched junction nucleotides: 10. CDR3 size: 15 residues. Germline CDR1 reads WNHNN; CDR2 reads SYGVQD (reference sequence).

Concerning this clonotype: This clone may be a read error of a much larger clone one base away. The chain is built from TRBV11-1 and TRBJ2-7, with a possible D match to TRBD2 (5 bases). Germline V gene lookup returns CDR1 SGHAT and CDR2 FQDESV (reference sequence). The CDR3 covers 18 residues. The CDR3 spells CDSSPPPLRTYPSYEQYF. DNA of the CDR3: TGTGACAGCAGCCCCCCTCCGCTGCGGACTTACCCCTCCTACGAGCAGTACTTC.

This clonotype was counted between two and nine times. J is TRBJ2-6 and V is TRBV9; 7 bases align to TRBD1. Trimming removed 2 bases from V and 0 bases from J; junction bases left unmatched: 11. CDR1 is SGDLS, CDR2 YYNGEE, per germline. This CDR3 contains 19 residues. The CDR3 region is CASSVPLDRRDSGANVLTF. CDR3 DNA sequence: TGTGCCAGCAGCGTTCCTCTGGACAGGCGAGACTCTGGGGCCAACGTCCTGACTTTC.

Written as DNA, the CDR3 is TGTGCCAGCAGATCTAGCGGGGGGGGACGGACCCAGTACTTC. Translation gives CASRSSGGGRTQYF. This chain connects TRBV28 to TRBJ2-5; 12 positions match TRBD2. Germline V gene lookup returns CDR1 MDHEN and CDR2 SYDVKM. Germline trimming cut 6 bases from V and 7 bases from J; bases unmatched to any gene: 6. CDR3 length equals 14 residues. The variable domain in full, completed from reference TRBV28 and TRBJ2-5, reads DVKVTQSSRYLVKRTGEKVFLECVQDMDHENMFWYRQDPGLGLRLIYFSYDVKMKEKGDIPEGYSVSREKKERFSLILESASTNQTSMYLCASRSSGGGRTQYFGPGTRLLVL.

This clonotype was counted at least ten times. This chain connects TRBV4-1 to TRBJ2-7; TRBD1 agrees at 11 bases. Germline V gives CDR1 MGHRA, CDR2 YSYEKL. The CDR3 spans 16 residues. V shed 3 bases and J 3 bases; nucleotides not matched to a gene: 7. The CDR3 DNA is TGCGCCAGCAGCCACCCCACCGGGACAGGGGGCTACGAGCAGTACTTC. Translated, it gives CASSHPTGTGGYEQYF.

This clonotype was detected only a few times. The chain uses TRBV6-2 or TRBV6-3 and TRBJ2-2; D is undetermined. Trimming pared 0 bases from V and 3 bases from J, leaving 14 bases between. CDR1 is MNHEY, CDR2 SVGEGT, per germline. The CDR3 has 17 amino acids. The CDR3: CASSYSTGSPHTGELFF. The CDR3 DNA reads TGTGCCAGCAGTTACTCGACCGGCAGTCCACACACCGGGGAGCTGTTTTTT.

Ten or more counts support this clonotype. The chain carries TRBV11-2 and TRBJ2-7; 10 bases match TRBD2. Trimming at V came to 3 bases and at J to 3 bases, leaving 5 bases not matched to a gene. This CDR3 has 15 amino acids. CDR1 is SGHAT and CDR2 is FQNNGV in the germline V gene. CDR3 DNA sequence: TGTGCCAGCAGCTTTGGTAGCGGGAGGATCTACGAGCAGTACTTC. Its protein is CASSFGSGRIYEQYF. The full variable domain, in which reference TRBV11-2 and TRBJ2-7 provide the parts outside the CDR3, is EAGVAQSPRYKIIEKRQSVAFWCNPISGHATLYWYQQILGQGPKLLIQFQNNGVVDDSQLPKDRFSAERLKGVDSTLKIQPAKLEDSAVYLCASSFGSGRIYEQYFGPGTRLTVT.

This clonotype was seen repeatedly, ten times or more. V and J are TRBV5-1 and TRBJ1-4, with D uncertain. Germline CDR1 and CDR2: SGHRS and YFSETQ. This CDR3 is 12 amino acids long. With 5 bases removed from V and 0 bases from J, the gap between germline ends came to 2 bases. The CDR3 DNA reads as TGCGCCAGCAGGGCAACTAATGAAAAACTGTTTTTT. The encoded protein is CASRATNEKLFF.

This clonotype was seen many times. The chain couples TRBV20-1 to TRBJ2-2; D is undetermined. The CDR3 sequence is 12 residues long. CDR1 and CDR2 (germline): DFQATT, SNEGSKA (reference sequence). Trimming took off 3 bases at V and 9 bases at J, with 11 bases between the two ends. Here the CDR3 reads CSASPNGRELFF. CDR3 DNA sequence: TGCAGTGCTAGCCCAAATGGCCGGGAGCTGTTTTTT.

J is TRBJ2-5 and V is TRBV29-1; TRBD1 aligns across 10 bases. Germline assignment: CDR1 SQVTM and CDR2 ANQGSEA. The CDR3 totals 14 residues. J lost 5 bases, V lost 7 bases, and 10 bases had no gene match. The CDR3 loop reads CSADQGTGDETQYF. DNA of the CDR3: TGCAGCGCTGACCAGGGGACAGGGGACGAGACCCAGTACTTC. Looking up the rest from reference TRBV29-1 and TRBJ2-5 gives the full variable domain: SAVISQKPSRDICQRGTSLTIQCQVDSQVTMMFWYRQQPGQSLTLIATANQGSEATYESGFVIDKFPISRPNLTFSTLTVSNMSPEDSSIYLCSADQGTGDETQYFGPGTRLLVL.

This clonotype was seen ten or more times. This CDR3 is CASSLESSLQETQYF. The CDR3 DNA is TGTGCCAGCAGCTTAGAATCTAGCCTCCAAGAGACCCAGTACTTC. This rearrangement joins TRBV11-3 to TRBJ2-1, with D perhaps matching TRBD2 (5 bases). Near its end, the DNA agrees better with TRBJ2-5, so the J call may be wrong. Germline V gene lookup returns CDR1 SGHNT and CDR2 YENEEA. The CDR3 is made up of 15 amino acids.

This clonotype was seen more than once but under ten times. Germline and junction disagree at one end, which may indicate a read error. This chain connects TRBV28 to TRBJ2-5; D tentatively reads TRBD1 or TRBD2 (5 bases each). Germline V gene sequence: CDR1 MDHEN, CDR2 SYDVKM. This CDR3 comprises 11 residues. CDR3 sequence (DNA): TGTGCCAGCAGTCGGGACGCCCTAAACGACTTC. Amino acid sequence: CASSRDALNDF.

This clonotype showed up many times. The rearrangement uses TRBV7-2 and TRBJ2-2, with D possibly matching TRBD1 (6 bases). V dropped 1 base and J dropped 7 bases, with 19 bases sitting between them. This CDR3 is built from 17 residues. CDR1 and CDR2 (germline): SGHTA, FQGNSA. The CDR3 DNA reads TGTGCCAGCAGCTTAGATCCTATAGGGGGATTCGGCGGGGAGCTGTTTTTT. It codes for CASSLDPIGGFGGELFF.

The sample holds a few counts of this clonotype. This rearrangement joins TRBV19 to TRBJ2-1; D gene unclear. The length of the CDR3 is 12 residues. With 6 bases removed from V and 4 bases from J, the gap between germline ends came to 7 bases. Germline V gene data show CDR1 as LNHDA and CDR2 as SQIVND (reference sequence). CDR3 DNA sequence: TGTGCCAGTAGGTCGGAGTACAATGAGCAGTTCTTC. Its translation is CASRSEYNEQFF.

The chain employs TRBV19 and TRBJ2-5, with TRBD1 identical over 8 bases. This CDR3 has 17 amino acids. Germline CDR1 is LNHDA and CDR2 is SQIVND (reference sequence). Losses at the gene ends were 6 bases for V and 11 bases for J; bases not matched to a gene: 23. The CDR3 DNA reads TGTGCCAGTAGGAACCGGGACAGGATCGGACGGTACAATGAGCAGTACTTC. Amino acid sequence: CASRNRDRIGRYNEQYF.

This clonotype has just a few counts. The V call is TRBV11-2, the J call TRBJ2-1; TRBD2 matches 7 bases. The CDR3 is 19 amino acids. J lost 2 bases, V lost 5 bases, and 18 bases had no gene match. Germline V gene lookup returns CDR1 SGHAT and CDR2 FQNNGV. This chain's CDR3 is CASSPLIGMAGDPYNEQFF. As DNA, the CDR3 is TGTGCCAGCAGCCCTCTAATTGGAATGGCGGGAGACCCCTACAATGAGCAGTTCTTC.

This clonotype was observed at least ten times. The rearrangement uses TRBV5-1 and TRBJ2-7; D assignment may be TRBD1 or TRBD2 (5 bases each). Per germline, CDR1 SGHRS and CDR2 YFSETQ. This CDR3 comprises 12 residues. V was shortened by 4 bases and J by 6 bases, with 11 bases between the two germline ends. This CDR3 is CASSARGSEQYF. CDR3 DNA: TGCGCCAGCAGCGCGAGGGGATCCGAGCAGTACTTC.

CDR3 DNA: TGCGCCAGCAGCCAAGTTGTCGTCAGTTCCGGCGATGAGCAGTTCTTC. Its protein product is CASSQVVVSSGDEQFF. The genes are TRBV4-1 and TRBJ2-1; D is ambiguous. V lost 1 base, J lost 8 bases, and 18 bases lay in between. The CDR3 is 16 residues long. Germline V gene sequence: CDR1 MGHRA, CDR2 YSYEKL.